The clone carrying this T cell receptor (beta chain) was picked up a small number of times. Its antigen remains unknown. The record originates from a study of T-cell memory formation after mild COVID-19. At the level of the study: TCR clusters were largely donor specific.

CDR3 size: 18 residues. Constant-segment primers were used for 5'RACE, and the resulting TCR alpha and TCR beta cDNA libraries carried sample barcodes and UMIs. TCRdb reanalysed the 5' RACE reads using MiXCR and keeps one entry per CDR3 protein. The top ten clones hold 22% of a sample with under 450,000 distinct CDR3 sequences, over 13% of them seen once. Study observations and caveats: Whether second-wave clones peaking at day 37 were SARS-CoV-2 specific went unconfirmed. Shrinking CD4+ clones resided mostly in CM and EM, and CD8+ ones in EMRA.

This sequence originates from a man aged 18 to 29 who had mild COVID-19 (a few samples of this study predate the infection). Cell type and time point are not known. Sequenced material: PBMCs or a T cell subset sorted from them (not recorded which). The V and J genes are TRBV12-2 and TRBJ1-1; TRBD1 reflects the table's D call only, with no check against the DNA. TRBV12-2 is termed a pseudogene. The CDR3 nucleotides read TGTGCAAGTCGCTTACCCTCCGACAGGGGAGGGAGAGTCACTGAAGCTTTCTTT. Its translation is CASRLPSDRGGRVTEAFF.